This is a list of T cell receptor beta chains from one sample in a study of OX40 agonist ivuxolimab in advanced cancers. Profiling relied on immunoSEQ multiplex PCR, and the TCRdb table lists in-frame clones only, not all of them. The table has some 86,000 clones, 87% seen once; the top ten hold approximately 1.5%. The material was CD4+ or CD8+ T cells sorted from blood, obtained in a trial of the OX40 agonist ivuxolimab. These receptors all come from an adult with an advanced solid tumor such as melanoma, head and neck, liver or kidney cancer. Each CDR3 is given with its conserved first and last residue. The D gene is left open where the match is weak. For some rows the clone size is stated as once, few or many, or as a class when expanded; others skip it.

clone size	D gene	V gene	CDR3 protein
NA	NA	TRBV6-1	CASSASMFQGSYEQYF
NA	NA	TRBV5-1	CASSLYGELFF
NA	NA	TRBV7-6	CASSPPDSPLHF
once	TRBD1	TRBV5-4	CASSRDSSSYNSPLHF
NA	NA	TRBV18	CASSPGSMNTEAFF
NA	NA	TRBV10-2	CASSELTGGNGDTQYF
medium-sized	TRBD2	TRBV27	CASSRRTSGIPYEQYF
NA	TRBD1	TRBV7-2	CASSLAGQGQETQYF
NA	NA	TRBV7-2	CASSLLRLNEQFF
NA	NA	TRBV7-2	CASSRPELDWSYNEQFF
NA	NA	TRBV29-1	CSVGSGYGYTF
NA	NA	TRBV28	CASSLYSLVGGEELFF
NA	NA	TRBV30	CAWSEMGNQPQHF
NA	NA	TRBV28	CASSFRGEQFF
NA	NA	TRBV11-2	CASSPPGASSYNEQFF
NA	NA	TRBV6-5	CASSYSGANQPQHF
NA	TRBD1	TRBV29-1	CSVRIGTGYHEQYF